This TCR beta chain was retrieved from a study of cytomegalovirus exposure and HLA in healthy donors. Points from the study as a whole: Later work found that TCR association rates differed between HLA loci; DRB1 had the most and HLA-C the fewest. Presence/absence results assume similar sequencing depth per donor, which may not hold. Prior analysis indicated that the majority of TCR beta V segments exhibited productivity approximately 87% or approximately 30% of the time. A link between a missense DCLRE1C variant and TCR beta V- and J-gene trimming emerged from a later analysis.

Per germline, CDR1 SGHTA and CDR2 FQGTGA. V dropped 5 bases and J dropped 2; count of bases not matched to a gene: 10. The CDR3 runs 16 residues. The PCR employed 60 Vbeta primers together with 13 Jbeta primers. Sequencing used immunoSEQ multiplex PCR; TCRdb keeps in-frame clones, though not all of them. The table has 130,000 or so clones, about 74% seen once. In regard to this clone: The antigen is unknown.

Sequencing input: PBMCs. V and J are TRBV7-3 and TRBJ2-7; 9 bases fit TRBD1. This receptor was obtained from a woman between 55 and 75 years old in good health and CMV-seronegative. CDR3 sequence (DNA): TGTGCCAGCAGCCCCAGGGAGACAGGGGGACCCTACGAGCAGTACTTC. It encodes CASSPRETGGPYEQYF.